The rows below give T cell receptor beta chains drawn from one sample of a study of CD8+ T cells in alopecia areata. Data came from immunoSEQ multiplex PCR; TCRdb stores just in-frame clones and leaves some out. The sample shows 79,000 or so clones, approximately 64% of them seen only once. Here the sequenced sample was CD8+ T cells sorted from blood, taken at week 24, from a patient treated with tofacitinib. The receptors were sampled from a human donor with alopecia areata. Each CDR3 is given without its conserved first and last residue.

CDR3 protein: AISESGQGYEQY; J gene: TRBJ2-7; V gene: TRBV10-3
CDR3 protein: SVEDTRGRQTEAF; J gene: TRBJ1-1; V gene: TRBV29-1
CDR3 protein: ASSPGQGTELF; J gene: TRBJ1-4; V gene: TRBV6-5
CDR3 protein: ASSFNEQF; J gene: TRBJ2-1; V gene: TRBV28
CDR3 protein: ARVVGGARTDTQY; J gene: TRBJ2-3; V gene: TRBV13
CDR3 protein: ASSLGQGVTDTQY; J gene: TRBJ2-3; V gene: TRBV6-5
CDR3 protein: ASGSGANTGELF; J gene: TRBJ2-2; V gene: TRBV5-1
CDR3 protein: SVYDSSYEQY; J gene: TRBJ2-7; V gene: TRBV29-1
CDR3 protein: ASSEGRVANYGYT; J gene: TRBJ1-2; V gene: TRBV2
CDR3 protein: ASSLGTGEETQY; J gene: TRBJ2-5; V gene: TRBV5-1
CDR3 protein: ASSEEGTGELF; J gene: TRBJ2-2; V gene: TRBV6-4
CDR3 protein: ASSGAEAF; J gene: TRBJ1-1; V gene: TRBV6-5
CDR3 protein: ASSAGTSTDTQY; J gene: TRBJ2-3; V gene: TRBV6-4
CDR3 protein: ASSPGTSVYEQY; J gene: TRBJ2-7; V gene: TRBV7-6
CDR3 protein: ASSFGYNEQF; J gene: TRBJ2-1; V gene: TRBV11-1
CDR3 protein: ASSLTSQETQY; J gene: TRBJ2-5; V gene: TRBV5-4
CDR3 protein: SVEAGYPSTQY; J gene: TRBJ2-3; V gene: TRBV29-1
CDR3 protein: AWSVLGTRGETQY; J gene: TRBJ2-5; V gene: TRBV30
CDR3 protein: AWSVGSTGGYT; J gene: TRBJ1-2; V gene: TRBV30
CDR3 protein: ASSPSRTQETQY; J gene: TRBJ2-5; V gene: TRBV6-5
CDR3 protein: ASGQGEGYT; J gene: TRBJ1-2; V gene: TRBV27
CDR3 protein: ASWWTNAGNQPQH; J gene: TRBJ1-5; V gene: TRBV2